The table lists the clone carrying this TCR beta chain with a few counts. Antigen specificity is unknown. Unique molecular identifiers tagged the TCRbeta library. Using its own MiXCR run on the PCR reads, TCRdb lists one record per CDR3 protein. The sample has 150,000 to 250,000 distinct CDR3 sequences; approximately 6.8% are singletons. Trimming pared 3 bases from V and 9 bases from J, leaving 14 bases between. Germline CDR1 LGHDT, CDR2 YNNKEL (reference sequence). This CDR3 spans 13 amino acids. This specimen belongs to a study of T-cell reconstitution after alpha-beta-depleted transplantation in children. Study-level findings and limits: Once a year had passed after transplant, T-cell counts and diversity came mostly from newly produced T cells.

The sequence was collected from a girl less than two years old with combined immunodeficiency, due to receive a stem cell transplant. The gene calls are TRBV3-1 and TRBJ1-2; tentative D call: TRBD1 (6 bases). Source: PBMCs, taken before TCRalphabeta/CD19-depleted stem cell transplant. The CDR3 sequence: CASSHSGESRYTF. The CDR3 coding sequence is TGTGCCAGCAGCCATTCAGGGGAGTCTCGCTACACCTTC. Supplemented by reference TRBV3-1 and TRBJ1-2, the full variable domain reads DTAVSQTPKYLVTQMGNDKSIKCEQNLGHDTMYWYKQDSKKFLKIMFSYNNKELIINETVPNRFSPKSPDKAHLNLHINSLELGDSAVYFCASSHSGESRYTFGSGTRLTVV.